This T cell receptor (beta chain) was observed in a study of response to subunit inactivated influenza vaccine. Trimming pared 2 bases from V and 3 bases from J, leaving 11 bases between. The CDR3 contains 15 residues. TCRdb called the RT-PCR reads again in MiXCR, with one record for every CDR3 protein. The sample holds some 480,000 distinct CDR3 sequences, approximately 11% seen once. The genes are TRBV12-3 or TRBV12-4 and TRBJ1-5, with D perhaps TRBD1 (5 bases). Sequencing used PBMCs from blood, obtained 45 days after vaccination. This clonotype was sampled from a man aged 50 or older who received an inactivated influenza vaccine. The CDR3 DNA reads TGTGCCAGCAGTTTAAGGGACGGATACAATCAGCCCCAGCATTTT. Protein sequence: CASSLRDGYNQPQHF.